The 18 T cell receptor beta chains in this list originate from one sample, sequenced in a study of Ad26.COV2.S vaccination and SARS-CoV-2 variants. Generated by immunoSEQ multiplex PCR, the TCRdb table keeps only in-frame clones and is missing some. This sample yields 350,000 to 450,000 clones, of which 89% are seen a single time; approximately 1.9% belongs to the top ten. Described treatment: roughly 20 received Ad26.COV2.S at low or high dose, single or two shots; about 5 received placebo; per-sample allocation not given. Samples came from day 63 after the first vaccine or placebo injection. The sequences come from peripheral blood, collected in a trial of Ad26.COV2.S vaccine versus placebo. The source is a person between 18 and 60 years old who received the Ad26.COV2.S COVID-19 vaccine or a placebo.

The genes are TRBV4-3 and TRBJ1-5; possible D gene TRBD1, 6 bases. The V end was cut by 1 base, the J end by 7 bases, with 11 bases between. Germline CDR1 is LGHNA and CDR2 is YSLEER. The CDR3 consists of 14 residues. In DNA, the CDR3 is TGCGCCAGCAGCCAAGCAGGGGCTGGACAGCCCCAGCATTTT. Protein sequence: CASSQAGAGQPQHF.

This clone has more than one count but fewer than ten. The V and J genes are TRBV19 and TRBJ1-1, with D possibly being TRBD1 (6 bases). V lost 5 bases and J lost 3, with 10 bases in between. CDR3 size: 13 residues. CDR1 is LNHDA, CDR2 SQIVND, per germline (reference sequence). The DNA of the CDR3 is TGTGCCAGTAGTCAGGGGTGGGACACTGAAGCTTTCTTT. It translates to CASSQGWDTEAFF.

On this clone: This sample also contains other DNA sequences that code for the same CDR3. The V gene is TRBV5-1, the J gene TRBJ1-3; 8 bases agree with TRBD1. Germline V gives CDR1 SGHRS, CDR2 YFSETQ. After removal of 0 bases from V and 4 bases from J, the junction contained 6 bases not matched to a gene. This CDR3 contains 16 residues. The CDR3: CASSLGQGASGNTIYF. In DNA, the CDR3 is TGCGCCAGCAGCTTGGGGCAGGGGGCATCCGGAAACACCATATATTTT.

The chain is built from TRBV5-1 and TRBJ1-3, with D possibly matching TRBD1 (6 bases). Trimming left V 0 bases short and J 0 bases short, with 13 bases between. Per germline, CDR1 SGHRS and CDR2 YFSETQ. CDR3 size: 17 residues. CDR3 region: CASSLAGGHSSGNTIYF. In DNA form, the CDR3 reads TGCGCCAGCAGCTTGGCCGGGGGACACAGCTCTGGAAACACCATATATTTT.

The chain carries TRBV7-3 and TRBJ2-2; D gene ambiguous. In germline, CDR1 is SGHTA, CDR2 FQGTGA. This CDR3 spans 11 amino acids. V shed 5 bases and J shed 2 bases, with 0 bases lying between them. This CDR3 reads CASSNTGELFF. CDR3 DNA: TGTGCCAGCAGCAACACCGGGGAGCTGTTTTTT.

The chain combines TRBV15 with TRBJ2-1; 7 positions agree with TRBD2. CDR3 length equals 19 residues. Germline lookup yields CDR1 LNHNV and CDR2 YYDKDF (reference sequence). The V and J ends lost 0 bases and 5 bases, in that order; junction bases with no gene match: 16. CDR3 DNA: TGTGCCACCAGCAGAGATTTCATGGCTAGCGGACCAGGCGACAATGAGCAGTTCTTC. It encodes CATSRDFMASGPGDNEQFF.

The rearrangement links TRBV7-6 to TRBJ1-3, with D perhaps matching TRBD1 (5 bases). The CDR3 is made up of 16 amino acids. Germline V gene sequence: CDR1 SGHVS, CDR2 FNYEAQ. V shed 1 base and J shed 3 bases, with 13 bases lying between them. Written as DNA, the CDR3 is TGTGCCAGCAGCTTAGGGAGCGGGACTTTTGGAAACACCATATATTTT. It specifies CASSLGSGTFGNTIYF.

The CDR3 DNA is TGTGCCATCACAGAAAACACTGAAGCTTTCTTT. Amino acid sequence: CAITENTEAFF. The chain joins TRBV28 to TRBJ1-1; no clear D gene. Trimming removed 10 bases from V and 2 bases from J, with 8 bases in between. This CDR3 comprises 11 residues. Germline-derived CDR1 and CDR2 are MDHEN and SYDVKM.

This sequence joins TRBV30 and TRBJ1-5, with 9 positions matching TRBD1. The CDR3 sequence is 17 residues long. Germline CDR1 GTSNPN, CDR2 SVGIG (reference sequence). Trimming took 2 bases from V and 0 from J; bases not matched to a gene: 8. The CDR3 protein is CAWSTDRQGGSNQPQHF. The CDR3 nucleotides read TGTGCCTGGAGTACGGATCGACAGGGGGGTAGCAATCAGCCCCAGCATTTT.

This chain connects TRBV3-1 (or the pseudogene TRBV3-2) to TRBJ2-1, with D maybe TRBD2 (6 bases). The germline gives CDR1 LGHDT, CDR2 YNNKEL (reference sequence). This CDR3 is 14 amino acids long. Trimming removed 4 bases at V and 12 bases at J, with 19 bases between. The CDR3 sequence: CASSPAGEASGQFF. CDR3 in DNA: TGTGCCAGCAGCCCTGCCGGGGAGGCGTCGGGGCAGTTCTTC.

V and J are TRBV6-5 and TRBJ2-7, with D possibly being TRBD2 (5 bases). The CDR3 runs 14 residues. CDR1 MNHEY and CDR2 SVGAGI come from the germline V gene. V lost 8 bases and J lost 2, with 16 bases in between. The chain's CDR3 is CASSSRGSTYEQYF. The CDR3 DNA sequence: TGTGCCAGCTCCTCCCGAGGGTCCACCTACGAGCAGTACTTC.

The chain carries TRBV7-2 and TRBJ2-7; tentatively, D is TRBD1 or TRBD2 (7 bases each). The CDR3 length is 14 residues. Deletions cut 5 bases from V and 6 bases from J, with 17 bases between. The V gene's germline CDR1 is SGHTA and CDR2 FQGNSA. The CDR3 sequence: CASSLQGEGLEQYF. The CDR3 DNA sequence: TGTGCCAGCAGCCTTCAGGGGGAGGGCCTCGAGCAGTACTTC. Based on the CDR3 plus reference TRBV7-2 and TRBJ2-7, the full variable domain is GAGVSQSPSNKVTEKGKDVELRCDPISGHTALYWYRQSLGQGLEFLIYFQGNSAPDKSGLPSDRFSAERTGGSVSTLTIQRTQQEDSAVYLCASSLQGEGLEQYFGPGTRLTVT.

The CDR3 DNA follows: TGCGCCAGCAGTGAGTCCCTTCTAGGGGGCTCCGATAGCAATCAGCCCCAGCATTTT. Translated, it gives CASSESLLGGSDSNQPQHF. J is TRBJ1-5 and V is TRBV10-2; 7 nucleotides line up with TRBD1. Germline trimming cut 0 bases from V and 0 bases from J; bases unmatched to any gene: 11. The CDR3 consists of 19 residues. The V gene's germline CDR1 is WSHSY and CDR2 SAAADI.

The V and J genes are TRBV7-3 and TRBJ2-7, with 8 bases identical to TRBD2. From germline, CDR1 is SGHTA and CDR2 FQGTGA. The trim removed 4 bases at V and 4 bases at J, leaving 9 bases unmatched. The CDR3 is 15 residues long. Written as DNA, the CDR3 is TGTGCCAGCAGCTGGACCAGCGGGAGTGGTTACGAGCAGTACTTC. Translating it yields CASSWTSGSGYEQYF.

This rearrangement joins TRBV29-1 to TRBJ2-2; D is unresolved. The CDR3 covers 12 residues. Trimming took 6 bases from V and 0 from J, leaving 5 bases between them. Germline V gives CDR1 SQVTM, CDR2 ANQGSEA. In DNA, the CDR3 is TGCAGCGTAGCCGCGAACACCGGGGAGCTGTTTTTT. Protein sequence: CSVAANTGELFF.

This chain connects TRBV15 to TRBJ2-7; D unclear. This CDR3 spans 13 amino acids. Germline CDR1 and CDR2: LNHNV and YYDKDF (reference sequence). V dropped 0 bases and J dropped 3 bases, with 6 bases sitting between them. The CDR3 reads CATSREANYEQYF. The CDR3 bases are TGTGCCACCAGCAGAGAGGCCAACTACGAGCAGTACTTC.

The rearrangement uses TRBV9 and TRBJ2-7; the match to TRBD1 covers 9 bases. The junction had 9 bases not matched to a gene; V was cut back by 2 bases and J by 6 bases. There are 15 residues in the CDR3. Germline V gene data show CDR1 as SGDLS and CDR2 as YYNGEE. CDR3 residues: CASSVRGDRAGEQYF. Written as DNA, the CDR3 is TGTGCCAGCAGCGTGCGAGGGGACAGGGCAGGCGAGCAGTACTTC.

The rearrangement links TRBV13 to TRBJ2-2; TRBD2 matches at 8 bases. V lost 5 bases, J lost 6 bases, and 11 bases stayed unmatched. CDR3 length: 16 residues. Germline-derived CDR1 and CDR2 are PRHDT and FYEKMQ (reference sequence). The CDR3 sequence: CASSAGAGTRPGELFF. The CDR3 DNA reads TGTGCCAGCAGCGCTGGGGCCGGGACTAGACCCGGGGAGCTGTTTTTT.